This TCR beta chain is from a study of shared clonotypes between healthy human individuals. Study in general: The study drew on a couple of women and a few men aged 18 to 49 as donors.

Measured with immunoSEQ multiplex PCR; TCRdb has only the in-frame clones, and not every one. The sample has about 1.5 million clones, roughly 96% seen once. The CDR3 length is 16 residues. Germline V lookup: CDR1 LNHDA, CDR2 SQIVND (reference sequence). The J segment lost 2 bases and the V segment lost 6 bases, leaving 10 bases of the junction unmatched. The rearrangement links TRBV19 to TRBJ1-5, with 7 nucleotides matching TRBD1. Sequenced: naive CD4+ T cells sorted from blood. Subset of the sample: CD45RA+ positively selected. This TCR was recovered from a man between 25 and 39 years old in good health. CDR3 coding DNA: TGTGCCAGTAGCGCAGACAGGGCGTTAGGCAATCAGCCCCAGCATTTT. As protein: CASSADRALGNQPQHF.